These 8 T cell receptor beta chains were sequenced from one sample in a study of cytomegalovirus exposure and HLA in healthy donors. The study ran its PCR with 60 Vbeta and 13 Jbeta primers. Sequenced by immunoSEQ multiplex PCR; TCRdb stores in-frame clones only, minus some. The data show approximately 84,000 clones, roughly 78% seen once. Sequencing was done on a sample of PBMCs. The receptors originated from a male donor in good health and CMV-seropositive.

The chain is built from TRBV6-5 and TRBJ2-3; 9 bases line up with TRBD1. After removal of 6 bases from V and 2 bases from J, the junction contained 6 bases not matched to a gene. From germline, CDR1 is MNHEY and CDR2 SVGAGI. The CDR3 loop spans 15 amino acids. The CDR3 sequence: CASRRQGVATDTQYF. In nucleotides, the CDR3 is TGTGCCAGCAGGAGACAGGGGGTGGCCACAGATACGCAGTATTTT.

J is TRBJ1-5 and V is TRBV6-5; no definite D call. The germline CDR1 and CDR2 sequences are MNHEY and SVGAGI. This CDR3 spans 13 amino acids. Deletions cut 6 bases from V and 6 bases from J, with 12 bases between. Here the CDR3 reads CASRSTLGQPQHF. The CDR3 region has the DNA TGTGCCAGCAGGTCCACCCTCGGTCAGCCCCAGCATTTT.

V is TRBV4-2 and J is TRBJ2-1, with 11 bases fitting TRBD2. V was pared by 3 bases and J by 3 bases, with 16 bases of the junction left unmatched. The CDR3 loop spans 20 amino acids. Germline loops: CDR1 LGHNA, CDR2 YNFKEQ. The CDR3 DNA is TGTGCCAGCAGCCAGGGAATGGGACTAGCGGCATCCCTTCTCTACAATGAGCAGTTCTTC. Translation gives CASSQGMGLAASLLYNEQFF.

The chain couples TRBV13 to TRBJ2-7, with a weak D call TRBD1 (6 bases). CDR3 length equals 16 residues. V was cut by 5 bases and J by 2 bases, with 19 bases left in between. Germline loops: CDR1 PRHDT, CDR2 FYEKMQ (reference sequence). The CDR3, as DNA: TGTGCCAGCAGCCCTCTGGACAGCCCCCTCGCCTACGAGCAGTACTTC. This translates into CASSPLDSPLAYEQYF.

V is TRBV10-2 and J is TRBJ1-1, with TRBD1 identical over 9 bases. With 7 bases clipped from V and 1 base from J, the junction kept 7 bases outside the gene matches. Germline V gene sequence: CDR1 WSHSY, CDR2 SAAADI. The CDR3 has 15 amino acids. The CDR3 spells CASIVTGGSNTEAFF. CDR3 DNA sequence: TGCGCCAGCATTGTGACAGGGGGATCGAACACTGAAGCTTTCTTT.

This chain links TRBV2 with TRBJ1-2, with D possibly matching TRBD1 (5 bases). The CDR3 is 12 amino acids. With 7 bases removed from V and 5 bases from J, the gap between germline ends came to 11 bases. Germline V gene data show CDR1 as SNHLY and CDR2 as FYNNEI. CDR3 sequence reads: CASTTRVYGYTF. The CDR3 DNA reads as TGTGCCAGCACCACCAGGGTATATGGCTACACCTTC.

The chain carries TRBV5-1 and TRBJ2-3; 8 nucleotides match TRBD2. With 0 bases clipped from V and 4 bases from J, the junction kept 4 bases outside the gene matches. The CDR3 is 15 amino acids. CDR1 and CDR2 from the germline V gene are SGHRS and YFSETQ. Written as DNA, the CDR3 is TGCGCCAGCAGCTTGGGGACTAGCATATCAGATACGCAGTATTTT. Its translation is CASSLGTSISDTQYF.

This chain links TRBV6-5 with TRBJ2-5, with 7 bases matching TRBD1. J lost 3 bases, V lost 2 bases, and 3 bases had no gene match. The CDR3 is 14 amino acids. Germline V gives CDR1 MNHEY, CDR2 SVGAGI. The CDR3 nucleotides are TGTGCCAGCAGTTACGGCAGGGGGAAAGAGACCCAGTACTTC. Translated, it gives CASSYGRGKETQYF.